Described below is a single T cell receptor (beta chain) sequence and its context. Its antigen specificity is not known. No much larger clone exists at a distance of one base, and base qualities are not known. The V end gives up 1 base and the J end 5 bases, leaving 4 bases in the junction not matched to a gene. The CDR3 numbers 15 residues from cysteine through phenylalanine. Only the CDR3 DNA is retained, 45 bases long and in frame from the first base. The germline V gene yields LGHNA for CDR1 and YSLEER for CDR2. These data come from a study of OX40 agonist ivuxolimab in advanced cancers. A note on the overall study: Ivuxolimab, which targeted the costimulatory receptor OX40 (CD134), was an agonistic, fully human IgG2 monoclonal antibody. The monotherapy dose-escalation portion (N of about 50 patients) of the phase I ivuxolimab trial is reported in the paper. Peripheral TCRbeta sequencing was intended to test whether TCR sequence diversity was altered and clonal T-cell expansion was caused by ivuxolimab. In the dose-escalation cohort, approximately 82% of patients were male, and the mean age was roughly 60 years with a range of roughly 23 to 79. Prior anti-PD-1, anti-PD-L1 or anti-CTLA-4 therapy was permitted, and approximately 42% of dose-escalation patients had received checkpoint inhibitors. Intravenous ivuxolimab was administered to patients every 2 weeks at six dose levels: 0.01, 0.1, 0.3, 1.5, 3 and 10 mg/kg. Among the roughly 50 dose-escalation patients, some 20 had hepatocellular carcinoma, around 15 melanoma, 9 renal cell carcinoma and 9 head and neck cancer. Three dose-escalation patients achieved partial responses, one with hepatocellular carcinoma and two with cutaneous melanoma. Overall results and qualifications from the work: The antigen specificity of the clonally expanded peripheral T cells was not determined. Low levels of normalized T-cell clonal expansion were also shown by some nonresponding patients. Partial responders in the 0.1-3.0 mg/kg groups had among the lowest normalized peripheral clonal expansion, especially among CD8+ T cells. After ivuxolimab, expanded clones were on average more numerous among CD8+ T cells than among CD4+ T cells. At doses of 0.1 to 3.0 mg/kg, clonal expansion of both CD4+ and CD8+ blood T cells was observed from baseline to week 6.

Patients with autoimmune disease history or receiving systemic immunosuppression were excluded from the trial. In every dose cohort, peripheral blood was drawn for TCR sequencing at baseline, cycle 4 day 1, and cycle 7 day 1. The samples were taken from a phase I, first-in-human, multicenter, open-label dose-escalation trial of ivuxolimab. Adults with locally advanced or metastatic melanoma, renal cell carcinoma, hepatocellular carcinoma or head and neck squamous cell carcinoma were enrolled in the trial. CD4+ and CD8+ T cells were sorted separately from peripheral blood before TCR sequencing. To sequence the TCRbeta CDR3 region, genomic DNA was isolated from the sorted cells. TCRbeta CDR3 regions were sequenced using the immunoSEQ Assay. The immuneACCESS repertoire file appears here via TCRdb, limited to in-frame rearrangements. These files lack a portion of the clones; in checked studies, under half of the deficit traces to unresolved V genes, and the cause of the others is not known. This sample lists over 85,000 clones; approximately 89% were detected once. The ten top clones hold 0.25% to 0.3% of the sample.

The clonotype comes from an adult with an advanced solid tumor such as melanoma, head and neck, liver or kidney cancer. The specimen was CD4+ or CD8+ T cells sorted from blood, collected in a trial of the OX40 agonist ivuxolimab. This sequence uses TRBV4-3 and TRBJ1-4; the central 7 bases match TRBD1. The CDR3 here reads CASSQVTGENEKLFF. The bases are TGCGCCAGCAGCCAAGTTACAGGGGAGAATGAAAAACTGTTTTTT.